Presented here are 20 T cell receptor beta chains from one specimen sequenced in a study of T cells in Graves' hyperthyroidism and ophthalmopathy. RNA transcripts were the template for amplifying TCR beta CDR3 regions. TCR CDR3 regions were first amplified by RT-PCR with HTBI primers. From the multiplex PCR reads, TCRdb called clonotypes with MiXCR, one entry per CDR3 protein. The data show roughly 380,000 distinct CDR3 sequences, with about 14% seen just once and around 21% held by the top ten. Sequenced material: blood. Receptor source: a man aged 25 to 40 with Graves' hyperthyroidism that later progressed to Graves' ophthalmopathy.

The genes are TRBV10-3 and TRBJ2-2; TRBD2 agrees at 12 bases. Looked up from germline, CDR1 is ENHRY and CDR2 is SYGVKD. After removal of 10 bases from V and 0 bases from J, the junction contained 9 bases not matched to a gene. The CDR3 is 17 amino acids. The CDR3 loop reads CATRTSGTFANTGELFF. DNA for the CDR3: TGTGCCACTAGGACTAGCGGGACCTTCGCGAACACCGGGGAGCTGTTTTTT.

This clonotype was counted many times. The rearrangement links TRBV20-1 to TRBJ2-5; 10 bases map to TRBD1. The CDR3 loop spans 14 amino acids. Germline lookup yields CDR1 DFQATT and CDR2 SNEGSKA (reference sequence). After removal of 6 bases from V and 5 bases from J, the junction contained 9 bases not matched to a gene. The CDR3 DNA reads as TGCAGTGCCGTGAGGACAGGGGGTGTCGAGACCCAGTACTTC. Translation: CSAVRTGGVETQYF.

This clonotype was recorded a few times. The J gene is TRBJ2-4, the V gene TRBV12-3 or TRBV12-4; 8 bases match TRBD1. The J segment lost 0 bases and the V segment lost 6 bases, leaving 7 bases of the junction unmatched. The CDR3 has 16 residues. CDR3 DNA sequence: TGTGCCAGCAGGGGAAGGACAGGGCTAGCCAAAAACATTCAGTACTTC. Its protein product is CASRGRTGLAKNIQYF.

The table lists this clonotype with many counts. The gene calls are TRBV12-3 or TRBV12-4 and TRBJ1-6; D unclear. Trimming pared 4 bases from V and 9 bases from J, leaving 13 bases between. This CDR3 contains 14 residues. This CDR3 reads CASSSFGGSSPLHF. The CDR3 coding sequence is TGTGCCAGCAGTTCTTTTGGAGGATCTTCACCCCTCCACTTT.

This clonotype was seen only a few times. The V call is TRBV4-1, the J call TRBJ2-5; tentatively, D is TRBD1 or TRBD2 (5 bases each). CDR3 size: 16 residues. V was pared by 3 bases and J by 2 bases, with 16 bases between. Germline CDR1 and CDR2: MGHRA and YSYEKL. The CDR3 bases are TGCGCCAGCAGCCAGTCGGGACGGGGATTGCAAGAGACCCAGTACTTC. It encodes CASSQSGRGLQETQYF.

Ten or more counts support this clonotype. The rearrangement links TRBV6-1 to TRBJ1-6; tentative D call: TRBD1 (5 bases). Germline loops: CDR1 MNHNS, CDR2 SASEGT. Trimming shortened V by 8 bases and J by 10 bases, and 21 bases separated the two germline ends. The CDR3 is 15 amino acids. Here the CDR3 DNA reads TGTGCCAGCTCCCAAACAGGTTCGGCAGGGTCACCCCTCCACTTT. It codes for CASSQTGSAGSPLHF.

This clonotype was counted a few times. The chain combines TRBV7-9 with TRBJ1-3; TRBD1 is a possible D gene (6 bases). This CDR3 has 15 residues. Germline-derived CDR1 and CDR2 are SEHNR and FQNEAQ (reference sequence). V lost 5 bases and J 2 bases, leaving 13 bases between the germline ends. CDR3 in amino acids: CASSRTGIAGNTIYF. The CDR3 DNA reads TGTGCCAGCAGCCGAACAGGGATCGCTGGAAACACCATATATTTT.

This clonotype has only a few counts. The rearrangement joins TRBV7-9 to TRBJ2-1; tentatively, D is TRBD1 (6 bases). Germline assignment: CDR1 SEHNR and CDR2 FQNEAQ (reference sequence). V lost 3 bases and J lost 0, with 9 bases in between. The CDR3 spans 15 residues. The CDR3 DNA is TGTGCCAGCAGCTTTGGACAGAGCTCCTACAATGAGCAGTTCTTC. It yields the protein CASSFGQSSYNEQFF.

This clonotype was counted only a few times. V usage is TRBV7-2 and J usage is TRBJ2-7; 7 bases agree with TRBD1. The CDR3 length is 14 residues. Looked up from germline, CDR1 is SGHTA and CDR2 is FQGNSA. The V segment lost 7 bases and the J segment 0 bases; nucleotides outside the gene matches: 6. Here the CDR3 reads CASTRDSASYEQYF. The CDR3 nucleotides read TGTGCCAGCACGAGGGACAGCGCCTCCTACGAGCAGTACTTC.

Many counts were recorded for this clonotype. V and J are TRBV28 and TRBJ1-2, with 7 positions matching TRBD1. J gave up 0 bases and V 6 bases, and 7 bases lay outside the gene matches. Germline-derived CDR1 and CDR2 are MDHEN and SYDVKM. CDR3 size: 15 residues. CDR3 sequence reads: CASRTPGTANYGYTF. The CDR3 DNA is TGTGCCAGCAGAACCCCCGGGACAGCTAACTATGGCTACACCTTC.

This clonotype was picked up many times. The rearrangement joins TRBV12-3 or TRBV12-4 to TRBJ1-2; D is possibly TRBD1 (6 bases). The length of the CDR3 is 14 residues. V lost 6 bases and J 3 bases, leaving 14 bases between the germline ends. DNA for the CDR3: TGTGCCAGCAGGCGAACCGGGACACACTATGGCTACACCTTC. Amino acid sequence: CASRRTGTHYGYTF.

This clonotype came up many times. The genes are TRBV7-9 and TRBJ2-7, with D unclear. The V end lost 5 bases, the J end lost 0 bases, and 14 bases lay between the germline ends. The germline V gene encodes CDR1 SEHNR and CDR2 FQNEAQ (reference sequence). This CDR3 is built from 15 residues. In nucleotides, the CDR3 is TGTGCCAGCAGCCGAGGCGACGGTGTCTCCTACGAGCAGTACTTC. The encoded protein is CASSRGDGVSYEQYF.

Of note for this clonotype: A much larger clone lies a single base off, so this may be a read error. The rearrangement uses TRBV28 and TRBJ2-5; TRBD1 matches 8 bases. The CDR3 covers 17 residues. Trimming took 6 bases from V and 0 from J; bases not matched to a gene: 12. Germline loops: CDR1 MDHEN, CDR2 SYDVKM. CDR3 protein: CASSPPADREYQETQYF. CDR3 DNA sequence: TGTGCCAGCAGCCCCCCGGCGGACAGGGAATACCAAGAGACCCAGTACTTC.

This clonotype was counted ten times or more. V is TRBV20-1 and J is TRBJ2-7; TRBD2 aligns across 12 bases. Germline V gene data show CDR1 as DFQATT and CDR2 as SNEGSKA (reference sequence). V was clipped by 5 bases and J by 2 bases; unmatched bases: 10. This CDR3 has 16 residues. The CDR3 DNA sequence: TGCAGTGCTGGTACCGGGACTAGCGGGCCGACCTACGAGCAGTACTTC. As protein: CSAGTGTSGPTYEQYF.

Worth noting for this clonotype: Germline is not matched at one junction end, which may reflect a read error. The rearrangement uses TRBV20-1 and TRBJ1-2, with D hard to call. CDR1 DFQATT and CDR2 SNEGSKA come from the germline V gene (reference sequence). The CDR3 spans 14 residues. The DNA for the CDR3 is TGCAGTGCCAGCAGTCTGGGATCTAACTATGACTACACCTTC. Translated, it gives CSASSLGSNYDYTF.

This clonotype was found a few times. This chain links TRBV12-3 or TRBV12-4 with TRBJ1-5; D gene unclear. This CDR3 has 17 residues. The V and J ends lost 0 bases and 3 bases respectively, with 15 bases between them. CDR3 protein: CASSLAPSGRNNQPQHF. In DNA, the CDR3 is TGTGCCAGCAGTTTAGCGCCGTCTGGCAGAAACAATCAGCCCCAGCATTTT.

Remarks on this clonotype: This may come from a read error, since a much larger clone is one base off. This chain links TRBV9 with TRBJ2-7; TRBD1 might be the D (6 bases). Per germline, CDR1 SGDLS and CDR2 YYNGEE. Trimming took 3 bases from V and 0 from J, leaving 10 bases between them. The CDR3 totals 14 residues. The CDR3 nucleotides are TGTGCCAGCAGCGCCCGGGACATCTCCTACGAGCAGTACTTC. It encodes CASSARDISYEQYF. Based on the CDR3 plus reference TRBV9 and TRBJ2-7, the full variable domain is DSGVTQTPKHLITATGQRVTLRCSPRSGDLSVYWYQQSLDQGLQFLIQYYNGEERAKGNILERFSAQQFPDLHSELNLSSLELGDSALYFCASSARDISYEQYFGPGTRLTVT.

This sequence joins TRBV29-1 and TRBJ2-6; D ambiguous. Germline V gene sequence: CDR1 SQVTM, CDR2 ANQGSEA. CDR3 length: 13 amino acids. V gave up 6 bases and J gave up 0 bases, with 6 bases separating them. CDR3 sequence (DNA): TGCAGCGTCGCAGGCTCTGGGGCCAACGTCCTGACTTTC. Protein: CSVAGSGANVLTF.

Many counts were recorded for this clonotype. The chain has TRBV2 and TRBJ1-5, with 7 positions matching TRBD1. CDR3 length: 14 residues. V dropped 6 bases and J dropped 3; count of bases not matched to a gene: 5. Germline V gene data show CDR1 as SNHLY and CDR2 as FYNNEI. Here the CDR3 DNA reads TGTGCCAGCAGGCGACAGGGTGACAATCAGCCCCAGCATTTT. Translating gives CASRRQGDNQPQHF.

In this sample, this clonotype turned up a few times. J is TRBJ2-7 and V is TRBV5-1, with TRBD1 matching over 8 bases. Germline loops: CDR1 SGHRS, CDR2 YFSETQ. The CDR3 consists of 15 residues. V lost 3 bases, J lost 2 bases, and 7 bases stayed unmatched. In DNA form, the CDR3 reads TGCGCCAGCAGCTGGGACAGGCTTCCAGCCTACGAGCAGTACTTC. Its protein product is CASSWDRLPAYEQYF. The complete variable domain, with remaining parts taken from reference TRBV5-1 and TRBJ2-7, reads KAGVTQTPRYLIKTRGQQVTLSCSPISGHRSVSWYQQTPGQGLQFLFEYFSETQRNKGNFPGRFSGRQFSNSRSEMNVSTLELGDSALYLCASSWDRLPAYEQYFGPGTRLTVT.